Below, 17 T cell receptor beta chains from the same sample are listed, as sequenced in a study of cytomegalovirus exposure and HLA in healthy donors. The repertoire was sequenced with immunoSEQ multiplex PCR; TCRdb's copy has only in-frame clones and lacks some. The sample has roughly 260,000 clones; around 87% are singletons. Sequencing input: PBMCs. All receptors derive from a man aged 18 to 30 in good health and CMV-seronegative.

The chain combines TRBV28 with TRBJ2-1; the D gene is possibly TRBD1 (6 bases). This CDR3 contains 13 residues. In germline, CDR1 is MDHEN, CDR2 SYDVKM. Trimming took 6 bases from V and 10 from J, leaving 16 bases between them. The CDR3 bases are TGTGCCAGCAGGTCTCAGGGGTTCTGGGAGCAGTTCTTC. Translated: CASRSQGFWEQFF. Based on the CDR3 plus reference TRBV28 and TRBJ2-1, the full variable domain is DVKVTQSSRYLVKRTGEKVFLECVQDMDHENMFWYRQDPGLGLRLIYFSYDVKMKEKGDIPEGYSVSREKKERFSLILESASTNQTSMYLCASRSQGFWEQFFGPGTRLTVL.

The chain carries TRBV7-2 and TRBJ2-5, with unresolved D. V was trimmed by 6 bases and J by 4 bases, leaving 21 bases between them. Germline CDR1 is SGHTA and CDR2 is FQGNSA. The CDR3 sequence is 16 residues long. CDR3 residues: CASSLGGHPYGETQYF. CDR3 in DNA: TGTGCCAGCAGTCTTGGTGGGCACCCCTACGGAGAGACCCAGTACTTC.

This clone was seen just once. The chain uses TRBV5-6 and TRBJ2-2, with D possibly being TRBD2 (5 bases). This CDR3 has 12 amino acids. V was pared by 6 bases and J by 6 bases, with 9 bases between. Germline V gene data show CDR1 as SGHDT and CDR2 as YYEEEE. In DNA, the CDR3 is TGTGCCAGCATAACGGGGTCCGGGGAGCTGTTTTTT. Its translation: CASITGSGELFF.

The rearrangement links TRBV11-2 to TRBJ2-7; 9 nucleotides align to TRBD2. V lost 6 bases and J lost 4; bases outside the gene matches: 7. From germline, CDR1 is SGHAT and CDR2 FQNNGV. This CDR3 has 14 residues. CDR3 region: CASRQAGGKYEQYF. The CDR3 DNA reads TGTGCCAGCAGACAGGCGGGAGGGAAGTACGAGCAGTACTTC.

The chain joins TRBV27 to TRBJ1-6; D is ambiguous. The length of the CDR3 is 14 residues. The germline V gene has CDR1 MNHEY and CDR2 SMNVEV (reference sequence). Deletions cut 5 bases from V and 5 bases from J, with 10 bases between. CDR3 residues: CASSLGLNNSPLHF. CDR3 in DNA: TGTGCCAGCAGTCTCGGACTAAATAATTCACCCCTCCACTTT.

The chain is built from TRBV5-1 and TRBJ2-7; a possible D gene is TRBD1 (5 bases). Trimming stripped 1 base from V and 3 bases from J, with 20 bases between. Germline CDR1 reads SGHRS; CDR2 reads YFSETQ. This CDR3 is 17 amino acids long. This CDR3 is CASSLRRRQGESYEQYF. DNA of the CDR3: TGCGCCAGCAGCTTGAGGCGACGGCAAGGGGAAAGCTACGAGCAGTACTTC.

The rearrangement joins TRBV28 to TRBJ1-5, with a weak D call TRBD1 (5 bases). Trimming took off 5 bases at V and 7 bases at J, with 21 bases between the two ends. This CDR3 spans 16 amino acids. Germline assignment: CDR1 MDHEN and CDR2 SYDVKM. This chain's CDR3 is CASSPHLRQRTQPQHF. CDR3 DNA sequence: TGTGCCAGCAGTCCCCACCTAAGACAGAGAACCCAGCCCCAGCATTTT.

The chain combines TRBV10-3 with TRBJ1-2; D perhaps matches TRBD1 (6 bases). Looked up from germline, CDR1 is ENHRY and CDR2 is SYGVKD. V lost 6 bases, J lost 0 bases, and 14 bases lay in between. The CDR3 is made up of 15 amino acids. The CDR3 loop is CAIRVQGPTNYGYTF. CDR3 coding DNA: TGTGCCATCAGGGTACAGGGCCCCACTAACTATGGCTACACCTTC.

This chain joins TRBV15 and TRBJ2-7; D not resolved. V was pared by 3 bases and J by 4 bases, with 10 bases between. The V gene's germline CDR1 is LNHNV and CDR2 YYDKDF (reference sequence). The CDR3 loop spans 13 amino acids. The chain's CDR3 is CATSRGPGYEQYF. In DNA form, the CDR3 reads TGTGCCACCAGCAGGGGTCCAGGATACGAGCAGTACTTC.

J is TRBJ2-2 and V is TRBV5-1; 9 nucleotides align to TRBD2. Germline V gene sequence: CDR1 SGHRS, CDR2 YFSETQ. The CDR3 length is 14 residues. Trimming took 4 bases from V and 6 from J; bases not matched to a gene: 4. CDR3 residues: CASSRTSVSGELFF. The DNA for the CDR3 is TGCGCCAGCAGCAGGACTAGCGTGTCCGGGGAGCTGTTTTTT. Filled out from reference TRBV5-1 and TRBJ2-2, the complete variable domain reads KAGVTQTPRYLIKTRGQQVTLSCSPISGHRSVSWYQQTPGQGLQFLFEYFSETQRNKGNFPGRFSGRQFSNSRSEMNVSTLELGDSALYLCASSRTSVSGELFFGEGSRLTVL.

V usage is TRBV2 and J usage is TRBJ2-1; D is ambiguous. Germline lookup yields CDR1 SNHLY and CDR2 FYNNEI. The germline V and J ends were trimmed by 8 bases and 3 bases, with 14 bases remaining between them. The CDR3 contains 14 residues. DNA of the CDR3: TGTGCCAGCCTCCCCCGAGATGGCTACAATGAGCAGTTCTTC. The encoded protein is CASLPRDGYNEQFF.

J is TRBJ2-3 and V is TRBV10-1, with D perhaps matching TRBD1 (5 bases). CDR1 is WNHNN, CDR2 SYGVQD, per germline (reference sequence). Trimming removed 3 bases from V and 4 bases from J, with 11 bases in between. This CDR3 region has 14 residues. CDR3 region: CASSEGQGSDTQYF. DNA of the CDR3: TGCGCCAGCAGTGAAGGTCAGGGATCAGATACGCAGTATTTT.

This chain connects TRBV18 to TRBJ1-2; D is unresolved. Per germline, CDR1 KGHSH and CDR2 LQKENI. The V end lost 3 bases, the J end lost 3 bases, and 8 bases lay between the germline ends. CDR3 length: 13 amino acids. CDR3 protein: CASSPSQDYGYTF. CDR3 sequence (DNA): TGTGCCAGCTCACCTTCACAAGACTATGGCTACACCTTC.

CDR3 loop: CASSWTSGGQTASYEQYF. For the CDR3, the DNA is TGCGCCAGCAGCTGGACTAGCGGGGGCCAGACAGCTTCCTACGAGCAGTACTTC. The chain carries TRBV5-1 and TRBJ2-7; 13 bases line up with TRBD2. The germline CDR1 and CDR2 sequences are SGHRS and YFSETQ. The CDR3 is made up of 18 amino acids. The V segment lost 3 bases and the J segment 1 base; nucleotides outside the gene matches: 10.

The chain links TRBV4-3 to TRBJ1-1; 7 bases fit TRBD1. This CDR3 spans 15 amino acids. Per the germline V gene, CDR1 is LGHNA and CDR2 is YSLEER. Trimming removed 0 bases from V and 11 bases from J; junction bases left unmatched: 12. The CDR3 region is CASSQDYGAGGQAFF. In nucleotides, the CDR3 is TGCGCCAGCAGCCAAGATTATGGGGCAGGGGGACAGGCTTTCTTT.

The V call is TRBV19, the J call TRBJ1-5, with TRBD1 identical over 11 bases. CDR1 LNHDA and CDR2 SQIVND come from the germline V gene (reference sequence). The CDR3 spans 16 residues. The J segment lost 8 bases and the V segment lost 4 bases, leaving 10 bases of the junction unmatched. The CDR3 DNA sequence: TGTGCCAGTAGTACACGGGGGACAGGGGGGAGTGAGCCCCAGCATTTT. Residues: CASSTRGTGGSEPQHF.

This sequence joins TRBV10-2 and TRBJ1-2, with unresolved D. Trimming left V 7 bases short and J 2 bases short, with 17 bases between. Germline CDR1 reads WSHSY; CDR2 reads SAAADI. The CDR3 loop spans 15 amino acids. CDR3 residues: CASTDPAEGNYGYTF. CDR3 sequence (DNA): TGCGCCAGCACCGACCCAGCCGAGGGCAACTATGGCTACACCTTC.